Listed here are 10 T cell receptor beta chains from one sample, sequenced in a study of T cells in Graves' hyperthyroidism and ophthalmopathy. The TCR beta CDR3 regions underwent amplification using RNA transcripts as the source. The HTBI set primed first-round TCR CDR3 RT-PCR. TCRdb re-called the multiplex PCR reads with MiXCR, one entry per CDR3 protein. This sample has a few hundred thousand distinct CDR3 sequences, with just over 45% found just once. Input material: peripheral blood or thyroid tissue (not recorded which). These receptors came from an adult woman with Graves' disease, either hyperthyroidism or ophthalmopathy (not recorded which).

The V call is TRBV3-1, the J call TRBJ1-6; D not resolved. With 1 base removed from V and 8 bases from J, the gap between germline ends came to 15 bases. CDR3 length: 16 residues. Germline CDR1 LGHDT, CDR2 YNNKEL (reference sequence). Here the CDR3 reads CASSQVWGLLDSPLHF. The CDR3 DNA is TGTGCCAGCAGCCAAGTGTGGGGTTTGTTAGATTCACCCCTCCACTTT. Filled out from reference TRBV3-1 and TRBJ1-6, the complete variable domain reads DTAVSQTPKYLVTQMGNDKSIKCEQNLGHDTMYWYKQDSKKFLKIMFSYNNKELIINETVPNRFSPKSPDKAHLNLHINSLELGDSAVYFCASSQVWGLLDSPLHFGNGTRLTVT.

The gene calls are TRBV7-8 and TRBJ1-2, with 8 bases fitting TRBD1. This CDR3 has 14 residues. Germline CDR1 is SGHVS and CDR2 is FQNEAQ. Losses at the gene ends were 5 bases for V and 4 bases for J; bases not matched to a gene: 6. The DNA of the CDR3 is TGTGCCAGCAGCCCACAGGGGGACGGCTATGGCTACACCTTC. Its translation: CASSPQGDGYGYTF.

This clonotype was detected ten times or more. This rearrangement joins TRBV11-2 to TRBJ2-7, with D possibly TRBD2 on 5 matching bases. From germline, CDR1 is SGHAT and CDR2 FQNNGV. This CDR3 has 15 amino acids. Between the trimmed V and J ends, which lost 1 base and 4 bases, there was a span of 14 bases. This CDR3 reads CASSLVAGSRYEQYF. CDR3 coding DNA: TGTGCCAGCAGCTTAGTTGCGGGTAGTCGGTACGAGCAGTACTTC.

This clonotype has at least ten counts. The chain recombines TRBV4-1 with TRBJ2-5; no clear D gene. The CDR3 contains 15 residues. V lost 4 bases and J lost 1, with 13 bases in between. CDR1 is MGHRA and CDR2 is YSYEKL in the germline V gene. Here the CDR3 DNA reads TGCGCCAGCAGCCGCGGCGACTTCCTCCAAGAGACCCAGTACTTC. Translation gives CASSRGDFLQETQYF.

At least ten counts were recorded for this clonotype. This chain uses TRBV7-9 with TRBJ2-2; 7 nucleotides line up with TRBD1. The germline V gene has CDR1 SEHNR and CDR2 FQNEAQ (reference sequence). Losses at the gene ends were 5 bases for V and 0 bases for J; bases not matched to a gene: 3. The CDR3 covers 15 residues. The CDR3 spells CASSHGQANTGELFF. Here the CDR3 DNA reads TGTGCCAGCAGCCATGGACAGGCGAACACCGGGGAGCTGTTTTTT.

At least ten counts were recorded for this clonotype. This chain connects TRBV20-1 to TRBJ1-1, with D possibly TRBD1 on 5 matching bases. The germline V and J ends were trimmed by 4 bases and 0 bases, with 12 bases remaining between them. CDR3 size: 14 residues. Germline V lookup: CDR1 DFQATT, CDR2 SNEGSKA (reference sequence). The chain's CDR3 is CSAIPTVMNTEAFF. CDR3 DNA sequence: TGCAGTGCTATTCCGACAGTAATGAACACTGAAGCTTTCTTT.

The sample holds a few counts of this clonotype. The genes are TRBV18 and TRBJ1-1; the D gene is possibly TRBD1 (6 bases). The germline V gene has CDR1 KGHSH and CDR2 LQKENI. The CDR3 is 14 residues long. V lost 5 bases and J 2 bases, leaving 12 bases between the germline ends. As DNA, the CDR3 is TGTGCCAGCTCAGATGTACAGGGTAACACTGAAGCTTTCTTT. This gives the protein CASSDVQGNTEAFF.

This clonotype came up a few times. This sequence joins TRBV20-1 and TRBJ1-2, with TRBD1 matching over 8 bases. This CDR3 contains 16 residues. Germline CDR1 is DFQATT and CDR2 is SNEGSKA (reference sequence). V dropped 2 bases and J dropped 3; count of bases not matched to a gene: 11. The CDR3 DNA sequence: TGCAGTGCTAGATCATTCCGGGACAGGATAGACTATGGCTACACCTTC. Protein product: CSARSFRDRIDYGYTF.

The sample holds many counts of this clonotype. The chain uses TRBV7-2 and TRBJ1-1, with D possibly TRBD1 on 6 matching bases. This CDR3 has 14 amino acids. V was cut by 5 bases and J by 3 bases, with 13 bases left in between. Germline values: CDR1 SGHTA, CDR2 FQGNSA. As DNA, the CDR3 is TGTGCCAGCAGCCAACCCGGACAGCACACTGAAGCTTTCTTT. Its protein is CASSQPGQHTEAFF. The complete variable domain, with remaining parts taken from reference TRBV7-2 and TRBJ1-1, reads GAGVSQSPSNKVTEKGKDVELRCDPISGHTALYWYRQSLGQGLEFLIYFQGNSAPDKSGLPSDRFSAERTGGSVSTLTIQRTQQEDSAVYLCASSQPGQHTEAFFGQGTRLTVV.

Many counts were recorded for this clonotype. The genes are TRBV7-9 and TRBJ2-6; the D gene could be TRBD1 or TRBD2 (6 bases each). Per the germline V gene, CDR1 is SEHNR and CDR2 is FQNEAQ (reference sequence). The CDR3 spans 17 residues. Deletions cut 5 bases from V and 2 bases from J, with 16 bases between. CDR3 amino acids: CASSPTPGGTGANVLTF. DNA for the CDR3: TGTGCCAGCAGCCCTACCCCCGGGGGCACTGGGGCCAACGTCCTGACTTTC.